This is a list of T cell receptor beta chains from one sample in a study of T cell responses to AZD1222 COVID-19 vaccine. Repertoires were generated with immunoSEQ multiplex PCR, while TCRdb's copy carries only in-frame clones and drops some. The repertoire holds more than 75,000 clones, with 85% to 90% as singletons. Sequenced material: peripheral blood, taken on day 0 of AZD1222 vaccination. These receptors were obtained from an adult in good health. Each CDR3 is given without its conserved first and last residue. Each record gives: V gene, CDR3 length, CDR3 protein.

TRBV28 10 ASSPRPNEQY
TRBV6-2/TRBV6-3 14 ASSYPPGHSPYEQY
TRBV7-2 10 ASSFRAYEQY
TRBV5-1 13 ASSLSGTTNEKLF
TRBV5-6 13 ASSPPGLIYELQY
TRBV6-5 14 ASSYSDRAGANVLT
TRBV10-3 11 AITLDRDYGYT
TRBV5-6 10 ASTKLTGEQY
TRBV11-1 14 ASSPRTLSSYNEQF
TRBV28 10 ASGRSGNTIY